The sequence of this T cell receptor (beta chain) was determined in a study of beta chain features in type 1 diabetes. The CDR3 sequence is 13 residues long. V dropped 4 bases and J dropped 4; count of bases not matched to a gene: 2. This clone has a count of ten or more. Expressed TCRB transcripts were sequenced after all isolated RNA was converted to cDNA. This table comes from immunoSEQ multiplex PCR, and its TCRdb copy is limited to in-frame clones, with some not included. The sample gives approximately 250,000 clones, 7.5% to 10% of which show up once; approximately 0.035% is in the top ten. Sequencing used naive CD4+ T cells from blood. The rearrangement joins TRBV23-1 to TRBJ1-1, with TRBD1 matching 8 bases. TRBV23-1 is an ORF for which the function is uncertain. This TCR was sampled from a woman under 30 in good health. CDR3 DNA sequence: TGCGCCAGCAGTCGAGACAGGGGCACTGAAGCTTTCTTT. Encoded protein: CASSRDRGTEAFF.